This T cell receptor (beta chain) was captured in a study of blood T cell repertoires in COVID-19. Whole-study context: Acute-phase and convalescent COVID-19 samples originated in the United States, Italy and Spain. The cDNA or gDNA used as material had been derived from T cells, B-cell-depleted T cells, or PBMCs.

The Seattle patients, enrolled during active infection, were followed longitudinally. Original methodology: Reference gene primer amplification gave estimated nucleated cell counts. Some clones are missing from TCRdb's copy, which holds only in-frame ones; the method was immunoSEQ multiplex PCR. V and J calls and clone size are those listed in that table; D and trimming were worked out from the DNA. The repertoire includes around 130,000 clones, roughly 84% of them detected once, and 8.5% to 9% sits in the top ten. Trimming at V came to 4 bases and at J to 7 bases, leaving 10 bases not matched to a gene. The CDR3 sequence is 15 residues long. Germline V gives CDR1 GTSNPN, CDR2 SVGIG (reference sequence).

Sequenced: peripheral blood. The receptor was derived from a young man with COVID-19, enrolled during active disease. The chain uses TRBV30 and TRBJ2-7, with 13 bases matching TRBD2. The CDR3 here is CAWNPGLAGVGEQYF. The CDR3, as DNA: TGTGCCTGGAATCCAGGACTAGCGGGAGTGGGGGAGCAGTACTTC.